This T cell receptor beta chain was found in a study of shared clonotypes between healthy human individuals. On this clone: Its antigen is unidentified.

Healthy adults negative for HIV, lacking recent acute infections or vaccinations, served as donors. CCR7-negative CD45RA+ TemRA cells were pooled with CD45RO+ cells for CD8 memory. This CDR3 region has 18 residues. CDR1 is SGHAT, CDR2 FQNNGV, per germline. V lost 7 bases and J 0 bases, leaving 19 bases between the germline ends. The study's findings and limits: It was anticipated that sequencing depth would influence how many clonotypes donors shared. Represented diversity (both genetic and exposure-history) was limited by the small number of donors.

TCRdb's table, derived via immunoSEQ multiplex PCR, lists solely in-frame clones and lacks some. The sample gives approximately 120,000 clones, 68% of which show up once; about 23% is in the top ten. This TCR was sampled from a woman aged 25 to 39 in good health. The gene calls are TRBV11-2 and TRBJ2-6; a weak D match, TRBD2 (5 bases). Material for sequencing was memory CD8+ T cells sorted from blood. Stated subset: CD45RO+ cells pooled with CCR7-negative TemRA cells. In DNA form, the CDR3 reads TGTGCCAGCACAAGCGTCCGGAGGCCGCACTCTGGGGCCAACGTCCTGACTTTC. This translates into CASTSVRRPHSGANVLTF.